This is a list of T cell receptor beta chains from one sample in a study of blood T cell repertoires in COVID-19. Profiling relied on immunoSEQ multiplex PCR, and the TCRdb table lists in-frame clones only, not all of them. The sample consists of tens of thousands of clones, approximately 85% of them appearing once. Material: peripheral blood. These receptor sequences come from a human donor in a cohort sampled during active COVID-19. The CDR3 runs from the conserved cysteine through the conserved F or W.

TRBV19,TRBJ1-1,CASRNTGDQAFF
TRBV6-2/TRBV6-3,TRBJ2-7,CASSDRGSGLSYEQYF
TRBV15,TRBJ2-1,CATSSSGRAESYNEQFF
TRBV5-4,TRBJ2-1,CASRRTSGSFNEQFF
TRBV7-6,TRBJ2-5,CASSSGQRETQYF
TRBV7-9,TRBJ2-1,CASHNPRTSGKYNEQFF
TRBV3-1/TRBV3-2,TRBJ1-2,CASPGTDYGYTF
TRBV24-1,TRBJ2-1,CATSDFGAGLNEQFF
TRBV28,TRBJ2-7,CASSLTGQGFIEQYF
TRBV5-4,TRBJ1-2,CASSLKRQGISGGYTF
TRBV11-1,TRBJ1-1,CASSFPGNTEAFF
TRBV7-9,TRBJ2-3,CASSARQISTDTQYF
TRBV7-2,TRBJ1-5,CASSFTGGGNQPQHF
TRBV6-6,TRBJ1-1,CASSRTGVPFF
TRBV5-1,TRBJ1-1,CACKPGQGPNTEAFF
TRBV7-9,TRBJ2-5,CASTLGSGGDLGETQYF
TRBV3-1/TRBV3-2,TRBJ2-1,CASSQVGARRGQFF
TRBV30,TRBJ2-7,CAWTSGTGKGEQYF
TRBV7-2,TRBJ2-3,CASSLDFAGGTDTQYF
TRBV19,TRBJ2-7,CASSISPARSYEQYF
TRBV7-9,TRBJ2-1,CASSLALGGTGSTNEQFF
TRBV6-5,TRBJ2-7,CASSTGTGRHEQYF
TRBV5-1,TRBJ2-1,CASSHRDRVNNEQFF
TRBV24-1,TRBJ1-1,CATSGGGAAEAFF
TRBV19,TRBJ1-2,CASSIGRGASGYTF
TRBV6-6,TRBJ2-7,CASSYTSYEQYF
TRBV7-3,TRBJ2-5,CASSLTASGGQETQYF
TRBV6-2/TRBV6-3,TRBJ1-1,CASSYERTGNTEAFF
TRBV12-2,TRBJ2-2,CASRRYNKTSGGLPTNTGELFF
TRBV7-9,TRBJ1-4,CASSQPREEKLFF
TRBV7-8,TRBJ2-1,CASSLARTRKDEQFF
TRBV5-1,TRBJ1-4,CASSLRPRGEKLFF
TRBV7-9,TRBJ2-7,CASSWGTSSYEQYF
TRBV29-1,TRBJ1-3,CSVEDRSSGNTIYF
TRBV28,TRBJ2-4,CASSTRQGAHENIQYF
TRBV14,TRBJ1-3,CASSQDWGRISGNTIYF
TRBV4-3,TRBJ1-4,CASSQDGRATNEKLFF
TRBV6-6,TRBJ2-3,CASSYQALTQYF
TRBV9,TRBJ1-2,CASSANRNYGYTF
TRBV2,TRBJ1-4,CASRRDRGDEKLFF
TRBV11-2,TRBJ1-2,CASSPAEDYGYTF
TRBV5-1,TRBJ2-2,CASSSRSGGLSTGELFF
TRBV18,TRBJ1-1,CASSPKMAGTGGTEAFF
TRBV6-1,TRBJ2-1,CASSAKTSPTYNEQFF
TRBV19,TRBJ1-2,CASSILSAAAIEGYTF
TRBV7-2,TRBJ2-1,CASSLGGPERGSYNEQFF
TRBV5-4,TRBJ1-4,CASSYRGDLVGKLFF
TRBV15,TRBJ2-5,CATSRTGRQETQYF
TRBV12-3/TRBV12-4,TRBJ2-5,CASSLRSSGTQYF
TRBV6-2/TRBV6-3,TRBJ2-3,CASTPSGRRTDTQYF
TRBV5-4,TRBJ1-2,CASSRFLFGYTF
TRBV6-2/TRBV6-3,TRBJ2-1,CASSRQGGGNEQFF
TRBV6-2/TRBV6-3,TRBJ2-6,CASSYFTGISGANVLTF
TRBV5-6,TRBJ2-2,CASSTAGPNTGELFF
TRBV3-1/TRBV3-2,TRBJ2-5,CASSQSEETQYF